This TCR beta chain is drawn from a study of T cells expressing NK-cell markers. The CDR3 consists of 12 residues. Germline V lookup: CDR1 SGHNT, CDR2 YYREEE (reference sequence). TCRdb reprocessed the 5' RACE reads and keeps a single row for each CDR3 protein, giving no DNA. The repertoire table contains 200,000 to 300,000 distinct CDR3 sequences. What was sequenced was blood T cells: a sorted CD56 or NKG2C T cell subset, CD4+ or CD8+ T cells, or bulk PBMC T cells (not recorded which). This clonotype was sampled from a man between 18 and 29 years old in good health. This chain links TRBV5-4 with TRBJ1-1. The CDR3: CASSLLNTEAFF.